Below are 10 T cell receptor beta chains sequenced from a single sample in a study of CXCR3-negative and CXCR3-positive naive CD8 T cells. Broader study findings: More hydrophobic TRB CDR3s were found in CXCR3-positive naive cells than in CXCR3-negative naive cells.

The method, 5' RACE with UMI labels, was used to prepare the TRB cDNA libraries. TCRdb re-called the 5' RACE reads and shows each CDR3 protein once, DNA omitted. Its listing shows some 54,000 distinct CDR3 sequences. No antigens are known for them. The sequencing input was naive CXCR3+ CD8+ T cells from blood. Subset meaning: CD45RO-CCR7+CD27+CD95- naive CD8+ T cells expressing CXCR3 (TNR3+). These receptor sequences come from a human donor in good health. Some clones in this sample may be carry-over from other donors' samples.

This chain uses TRBV6-2 or TRBV6-3 with TRBJ1-5; TCRdb returns TRBD1, unconfirmable since there is no DNA. The CDR3 runs 14 residues. Germline V CDR1 and CDR2: MNHEY, SVGEGT. The CDR3 region is CASSYSWGTQPQHF.

The chain has TRBV7-9 and TRBJ2-7; TCRdb picks TRBD1, but there is no DNA to check that call. The CDR3 covers 12 residues. Germline V gene lookup returns CDR1 SEHNR and CDR2 FQNEAQ (reference sequence). CDR3 sequence reads: CASSQQGDEQYF.

The V call is TRBV29-1, the J call TRBJ1-2; TCRdb's D gene call, TRBD1, goes unchecked for lack of DNA. This CDR3 has 15 residues. The V gene's germline CDR1 is SQVTM and CDR2 ANQGSEA. CDR3 in amino acids: CSVLRPGGRDYGYTF.

This chain uses TRBV6-2 or TRBV6-3 with TRBJ2-1; the D gene TCRdb calls, TRBD2, cannot be checked with no DNA. CDR3 length: 17 amino acids. Germline V gene lookup returns CDR1 MNHEY and CDR2 SVGEGT. Here the CDR3 reads CASSSGAGTMTYNEQFF.

The chain couples TRBV7-6 to TRBJ2-7; there is no DNA to check the TCRdb D call of TRBD1. This CDR3 is 12 amino acids long. Germline V lookup: CDR1 SGHVS, CDR2 FNYEAQ. This chain's CDR3 is CASSAPQHEQYF.

This chain links TRBV7-7 with TRBJ2-5; TCRdb selects TRBD2, and the lack of DNA leaves this call unchecked. The CDR3 sequence is 16 residues long. Germline CDR1 is SSHAT and CDR2 is FNYEAQ (reference sequence). CDR3 region: CASSSRLAGDLETQYF.

V is TRBV29-1 and J is TRBJ2-6; the TCRdb D gene call, TRBD1, has no DNA to confirm it. The length of the CDR3 is 17 residues. The V gene's germline CDR1 is SQVTM and CDR2 ANQGSEA. The CDR3 here is CSVEEGQDSSGANVLTF. Full variable domain (outside the CDR3, taken from reference TRBV29-1 and TRBJ2-6): SAVISQKPSRDICQRGTSLTIQCQVDSQVTMMFWYRQQPGQSLTLIATANQGSEATYESGFVIDKFPISRPNLTFSTLTVSNMSPEDSSIYLCSVEEGQDSSGANVLTFGAGSRLTVL.

This chain links TRBV20-1 with TRBJ1-2; as DNA is missing, the TRBD1 call by TCRdb cannot be tested. Germline CDR1 and CDR2: DFQATT and SNEGSKA (reference sequence). The CDR3 is made up of 15 amino acids. CDR3 region: CSARDDRGQSYGYTF.

The chain recombines TRBV7-6 with TRBJ1-1. The length of the CDR3 is 15 residues. Germline CDR1 and CDR2: SGHVS and FNYEAQ. CDR3 protein: CASSLVEFMNTEAFF.

The gene calls are TRBV7-2 and TRBJ2-5; without DNA, the TCRdb call of TRBD2 cannot be checked. This CDR3 has 16 amino acids. Germline V gene data show CDR1 as SGHTA and CDR2 as FQGNSA. CDR3 sequence: CARRSEGREVEETQYF.